One and the same sample provided the 24 T cell receptor beta chains below, sequenced in a study of blood T cell repertoires in COVID-19. Here immunoSEQ multiplex PCR was the method, and the copy in TCRdb shows in-frame clones only, minus some. The table lists some 220,000 clones, roughly 80% of them singletons. The specimen was peripheral blood. The receptors derive from a woman aged 55-69 years with acute or convalescent COVID-19.

CDR3 coding DNA: TGTGCCATCAGGGAGAGACAGGGCGGAGAGACCCAGTACTTC. It is translated as CAIRERQGGETQYF. The rearrangement uses TRBV10-3 and TRBJ2-5; 7 bases are shared with TRBD1. The CDR3 is made up of 14 amino acids. Germline-derived CDR1 and CDR2 are ENHRY and SYGVKD. V lost 6 bases and J lost 4; bases outside the gene matches: 8.

J is TRBJ2-7 and V is TRBV2; 12 nucleotides match TRBD2. The length of the CDR3 is 19 residues. The germline V gene encodes CDR1 SNHLY and CDR2 FYNNEI. Germline trimming cut 5 bases from V and 0 bases from J; bases unmatched to any gene: 14. The DNA of the CDR3 is TGTGCCAGCAGTCGGACTAGCGGGGTCATTCCTATTGTCTCCTACGAGCAGTACTTC. Amino acid sequence: CASSRTSGVIPIVSYEQYF.

The chain employs TRBV4-2 and TRBJ1-4, with 9 nucleotides matching TRBD1. V shed 6 bases and J 5 bases; nucleotides not matched to a gene: 4. The CDR3 sequence is 14 residues long. Per the germline V gene, CDR1 is LGHNA and CDR2 is YNFKEQ. The DNA of the CDR3 is TGTGCCAGCAGTCCCGGGACAGGGAATGAAAAACTGTTTTTT. It is translated as CASSPGTGNEKLFF.

V gene TRBV11-2 combines with J gene TRBJ2-1; the D gene is possibly TRBD2 (5 bases). The CDR3 loop spans 16 amino acids. The germline V gene has CDR1 SGHAT and CDR2 FQNNGV. V lost 5 bases and J 2 bases, leaving 16 bases between the germline ends. The CDR3 protein is CASSRAIGLTYNEQFF. In DNA, the CDR3 is TGTGCCAGCAGCCGGGCCATTGGACTGACCTACAATGAGCAGTTCTTC.

The chain uses TRBV28 and TRBJ1-6; a weak D match, TRBD1 (6 bases). V was shortened by 3 bases and J by 13 bases, with 16 bases between the two germline ends. The CDR3 loop spans 14 amino acids. From germline, CDR1 is MDHEN and CDR2 SYDVKM. The CDR3 spells CASSFRGAAPPLHF. The CDR3 region has the DNA TGTGCCAGCAGTTTTCGGGGGGCCGCTCCCCCCCTCCACTTT.

This chain connects TRBV30 to TRBJ2-6, with no clear D. The CDR3 extends over 14 amino acids. The V and J ends lost 0 bases and 0 bases respectively, with 3 bases between them. CDR1 is GTSNPN and CDR2 is SVGIG in the germline V gene (reference sequence). CDR3 loop: CAWSVSSGANVLTF. The CDR3 region has the DNA TGTGCCTGGAGTGTCAGCTCTGGGGCCAACGTCCTGACTTTC.

The V and J genes are TRBV12-3 or TRBV12-4 and TRBJ1-2; D call uncertain. V shed 4 bases and J shed 6 bases, with 9 bases lying between them. The CDR3 extends over 12 amino acids. The CDR3 sequence: CASSYNADGYTF. In DNA form, the CDR3 reads TGTGCCAGCAGTTACAATGCAGATGGCTACACCTTC.

This clone was seen a single time. The chain is built from TRBV5-1 and TRBJ2-5, with 12 bases lining up with TRBD1. The CDR3 loop spans 15 amino acids. Germline CDR1 is SGHRS and CDR2 is YFSETQ. V trimming: 4 bases; J trimming: 4 bases; junction bases outside the gene matches: 5. DNA for the CDR3: TGCGCCAGCAGCGGGGGACAGGGGGCAGGAGAGACCCAGTACTTC. Translating it yields CASSGGQGAGETQYF.

V gene TRBV29-1 combines with J gene TRBJ2-1; the D gene is possibly TRBD2 (5 bases). Germline V lookup: CDR1 SQVTM, CDR2 ANQGSEA. Between the trimmed V and J ends, which lost 4 bases and 4 bases, there was a span of 17 bases. The CDR3 spans 15 residues. The CDR3 sequence: CSVGSGNINYNEQFF. The CDR3 bases are TGCAGCGTTGGATCGGGGAACATTAATTACAATGAGCAGTTCTTC.

The V gene is TRBV27, the J gene TRBJ1-4; TRBD1 aligns across 9 bases. With 5 bases clipped from V and 4 bases from J, the junction kept 5 bases outside the gene matches. This CDR3 has 15 amino acids. CDR1 and CDR2 (germline): MNHEY, SMNVEV (reference sequence). The CDR3 region has the DNA TGTGCCAGCAGTCCCAGACAGGGGGGTAATGAAAAACTGTTTTTT. Its protein is CASSPRQGGNEKLFF.

Only one count was recorded for this clone. The chain is built from TRBV30 and TRBJ1-6; D unclear. The V end lost 0 bases, the J end lost 10 bases, and 10 bases lay between the germline ends. Germline V gene data show CDR1 as GTSNPN and CDR2 as SVGIG (reference sequence). This CDR3 spans 13 amino acids. This chain's CDR3 is CAWSVTRYSPLHF. CDR3 DNA: TGTGCCTGGAGTGTAACACGATACTCACCCCTCCACTTT. The full variable domain, in which reference TRBV30 and TRBJ1-6 provide the parts outside the CDR3, is SQTIHQWPATLVQPVGSPLSLECTVEGTSNPNLYWYRQAAGRGLQLLFYSVGIGQISSEVPQNLSASRPQDRQFILSSKKLLLSDSGFYLCAWSVTRYSPLHFGNGTRLTVT.

The rearrangement joins TRBV13 to TRBJ1-6; D not resolved. Germline lookup yields CDR1 PRHDT and CDR2 FYEKMQ (reference sequence). The CDR3 runs to 12 residues. Trimming removed 2 bases at V and 10 bases at J, with 6 bases between. The CDR3 here is CASSLQYSPLHF. For the CDR3, the DNA is TGTGCCAGCAGCTTACAGTACTCACCCCTCCACTTT.

V gene TRBV6-5 combines with J gene TRBJ1-4; TRBD1 agrees at 8 bases. CDR3 length: 16 residues. Germline-derived CDR1 and CDR2 are MNHEY and SVGAGI. V gave up 0 bases and J gave up 10 bases; unmatched junction bases: 10. The CDR3 coding sequence is TGTGCCAGCAGTTACTCCTTCACAGGGGGTAGTGGAAAACTGTTTTTT. This encodes CASSYSFTGGSGKLFF.

J is TRBJ1-1 and V is TRBV2; the match to TRBD1 covers 8 bases. Germline CDR1 is SNHLY and CDR2 is FYNNEI. CDR3 length: 15 residues. Germline trimming cut 6 bases from V and 5 bases from J; bases unmatched to any gene: 11. This CDR3 reads CASRERQGRWTEAFF. The CDR3 region has the DNA TGTGCCAGCAGGGAGAGACAGGGGAGATGGACTGAAGCTTTCTTT. The full variable domain, with the rest looked up from reference TRBV2 and TRBJ1-1, is EPEVTQTPSHQVTQMGQEVILRCVPISNHLYFYWYRQILGQKVEFLVSFYNNEISEKSEIFDDQFSVERPDGSNFTLKIRSTKLEDSAMYFCASRERQGRWTEAFFGQGTRLTVV.

The V call is TRBV5-5, the J call TRBJ1-1; the D gene is possibly TRBD1 (5 bases). The V end was cut by 2 bases, the J end by 6 bases, with 11 bases between. The CDR3 totals 13 residues. In germline, CDR1 is SGHKS, CDR2 YYEKEE (reference sequence). The chain's CDR3 is CASSLPGVAEAFF. The DNA of the CDR3 is TGTGCCAGCAGCTTACCGGGGGTGGCTGAAGCTTTCTTT.

J is TRBJ2-1 and V is TRBV21-1; the table's D call TRBD1 went unverified against the DNA. TRBV21-1 is noted as a pseudogene. This CDR3 has 15 residues. The CDR3 DNA reads as TGTGCCAGCAGCAAAGGAAGGGGGCCCCCCAATGAGCAGTTCTTC. This translates into CASSKGRGPPNEQFF.

This sequence joins TRBV5-4 and TRBJ1-4; no reliable D call. The CDR3 totals 12 residues. The germline V gene has CDR1 SGHNT and CDR2 YYREEE (reference sequence). The V end was cut by 2 bases, the J end by 4 bases, with 3 bases between. The CDR3 DNA sequence: TGTGCCAGCAGCTTCCTTAATGAAAAACTGTTTTTT. It specifies CASSFLNEKLFF.

J is TRBJ1-1 and V is TRBV6-5, with D possibly matching TRBD1 (6 bases). CDR1 is MNHEY, CDR2 SVGAGI, per germline. The CDR3 sequence is 13 residues long. V lost 7 bases, J lost 1 base, and 10 bases lay in between. The CDR3 sequence: CASMAGENTEAFF. DNA of the CDR3: TGTGCCAGCATGGCAGGGGAGAACACTGAAGCTTTCTTT.

This chain connects TRBV7-2 to TRBJ2-1, with D possibly matching TRBD2 (5 bases). With 1 base removed from V and 7 bases from J, the gap between germline ends came to 14 bases. The germline V gene has CDR1 SGHTA and CDR2 FQGNSA. CDR3 length: 15 residues. CDR3 sequence reads: CASSLVIGNGNEQFF. DNA for the CDR3: TGTGCCAGCAGCTTAGTGATCGGGAATGGAAATGAGCAGTTCTTC.

V gene TRBV6-5 combines with J gene TRBJ1-1, with 11 bases identical to TRBD1. The CDR3 loop spans 15 amino acids. Germline CDR1 and CDR2: MNHEY and SVGAGI. V shed 6 bases and J 6 bases; nucleotides not matched to a gene: 9. CDR3 residues: CASRNPGQGVPEAFF. CDR3 bases: TGTGCCAGCAGGAATCCGGGACAGGGGGTGCCTGAAGCTTTCTTT.

This clone showed up just a few times. The genes are TRBV28 and TRBJ1-1; D is possibly TRBD1 (5 bases). The length of the CDR3 is 16 residues. Trimming pared 2 bases from V and 1 base from J, leaving 14 bases between. CDR1 MDHEN and CDR2 SYDVKM come from the germline V gene. The chain's CDR3 is CASSLKRGGRNTEAFF. The CDR3 DNA sequence: TGTGCCAGCAGTTTAAAGCGGGGGGGGAGGAACACTGAAGCTTTCTTT.

The J gene is TRBJ1-1, the V gene TRBV28, with 7 bases aligning to TRBD1. Germline V lookup: CDR1 MDHEN, CDR2 SYDVKM. V lost 6 bases, J lost 3 bases, and 4 bases stayed unmatched. This CDR3 has 13 amino acids. CDR3: CASSLDRDTEAFF. Written as DNA, the CDR3 is TGTGCCAGCAGCCTCGACAGGGACACTGAAGCTTTCTTT.

Notes on this clone: At the DNA level, this CDR3 is encoded by other sequences in the same sample as well. The chain has TRBV20-1 and TRBJ2-7; maybe TRBD2 (5 bases). The CDR3 is 14 amino acids. Germline values: CDR1 DFQATT, CDR2 SNEGSKA (reference sequence). V lost 3 bases and J lost 0, with 12 bases in between. The CDR3 here is CSASRAGGSYEQYF. The CDR3 region has the DNA TGCAGTGCTAGTCGAGCAGGAGGCTCCTACGAGCAGTACTTC.

This CDR3 is CASSLGFSRLPPYEQYF. The CDR3 DNA sequence: TGTGCCAGCAGCTTAGGTTTTTCCAGACTACCCCCTTACGAGCAGTACTTC. The chain recombines TRBV7-9 with TRBJ2-7; tentatively, D is TRBD2 (5 bases). Per germline, CDR1 SEHNR and CDR2 FQNEAQ (reference sequence). V dropped 1 base and J dropped 4 bases, with 20 bases sitting between them. The CDR3 runs to 17 residues.